This TCR beta chain was captured in a study of blood T cell repertoires in COVID-19. As for the study in general: T cells, B-cell-depleted T cells, or PBMCs provided the cDNA or gDNA that served as material.

Authors' data handling: Counts of nucleated cells, estimated from reference gene primer amplification, were obtained. Generated by immunoSEQ multiplex PCR, the TCRdb table keeps only in-frame clones and is missing some. V and J calls and clone size follow that table, whereas D and trimming were derived from the DNA. The sample records 90,000 to 130,000 clones, 86% being singletons. V lost 4 bases to trimming and J lost 5 bases; unmatched junction nucleotides: 5. The germline gives CDR1 LGHDT, CDR2 YNNKEL (reference sequence). This CDR3 contains 15 residues. This chain connects TRBV3-1 (or the pseudogene TRBV3-2) to TRBJ2-5; 12 nucleotides match TRBD2. Sequenced input: peripheral blood. The source is a middle-aged man with acute or convalescent COVID-19. CDR3: CASSPRLAGDETQYF. The CDR3 bases are TGTGCCAGCAGCCCAAGACTAGCGGGAGACGAGACCCAGTACTTC.